This passage covers 16 T cell receptor beta chains from one sample sequenced in a study of shared clonotypes between healthy human individuals. Some clones are missing from TCRdb's copy, which holds only in-frame ones; the method was immunoSEQ multiplex PCR. The sample has about half a million clones, about 78% seen once. Input material: PBMCs. The source is a woman in her 40s in good health. Some clones in this sample may be carry-over from other donors' samples.

The gene calls are TRBV30 and TRBJ1-5; 8 nucleotides agree with TRBD1. After removal of 1 base from V and 7 bases from J, the junction contained 3 bases not matched to a gene. The CDR3 contains 13 residues. Germline V lookup: CDR1 GTSNPN, CDR2 SVGIG (reference sequence). Here the CDR3 DNA reads TGTGCCTGGAGTGCAGGGGGCGGGCAGCCCCAGCATTTT. It yields the protein CAWSAGGGQPQHF.

CDR3 sequence: CASSLGVAGDFEQFF. Here the CDR3 DNA reads TGTGCCAGCAGCTTAGGGGTAGCGGGAGACTTTGAGCAGTTCTTC. This rearrangement joins TRBV11-2 to TRBJ2-1, with TRBD2 identical over 9 bases. The germline CDR1 and CDR2 sequences are SGHAT and FQNNGV. V shed 1 base and J 9 bases; nucleotides not matched to a gene: 7. CDR3 length: 15 amino acids.

The chain carries TRBV9 and TRBJ2-7, with D perhaps matching TRBD2 (5 bases). The length of the CDR3 is 14 residues. Looked up from germline, CDR1 is SGDLS and CDR2 is YYNGEE. V lost 2 bases and J 2 bases, leaving 11 bases between the germline ends. Here the CDR3 DNA reads TGTGCCAGCAGCGTTTCTAGCAACCCCTACGAGCAGTACTTC. This codes for CASSVSSNPYEQYF.

In DNA, the CDR3 is TGTGCCAGCGGGGTCGCGAGCAATCAGCCCCAGCATTTT. This codes for CASGVASNQPQHF. This rearrangement joins TRBV6-1 to TRBJ1-5, with D uncertain. The CDR3 covers 13 residues. Per the germline V gene, CDR1 is MNHNS and CDR2 is SASEGT. V lost 8 bases and J lost 1, with 9 bases in between.

Comments on this clone: A much larger clone lies a single base off, so this may be a read error. The chain recombines TRBV5-4 with TRBJ2-7; D remains unclear. V lost 2 bases and J 2 bases, leaving 2 bases between the germline ends. CDR1 is SGHNT, CDR2 YYREEE, per germline (reference sequence). The CDR3 runs to 11 residues. DNA of the CDR3: TGTGCCAGCAGCTTCGCCTACGAGCAGTACTTC. This codes for CASSFAYEQYF. The entire variable domain, with the rest obtained from reference TRBV5-4 and TRBJ2-7, is as follows: ETGVTQSPTHLIKTRGQQVTLRCSSQSGHNTVSWYQQALGQGPQFIFQYYREEENGRGNFPPRFSGLQFPNYSSELNVNALELDDSALYLCASSFAYEQYFGPGTRLTVT.

As concerns this clone: Different DNA sequences within this sample yield the same CDR3. The chain uses TRBV5-1 and TRBJ1-1; weak D call: TRBD1 (5 bases). Germline loops: CDR1 SGHRS, CDR2 YFSETQ. V lost 2 bases and J lost 3, with 11 bases in between. The CDR3 spans 14 residues. This CDR3 reads CASSFPGEHTEAFF. The CDR3 nucleotides read TGCGCCAGCAGCTTCCCGGGGGAACACACTGAAGCTTTCTTT.

This clone was detected only a few times. The rearrangement joins TRBV19 to TRBJ1-5; D unclear. The CDR3 is 14 residues long. Germline V gene data show CDR1 as LNHDA and CDR2 as SQIVND (reference sequence). V dropped 6 bases and J dropped 9 bases, with 18 bases sitting between them. CDR3 DNA sequence: TGTGCCAGTAGAGCGAACGAGGGCCGGCTGCCCCAGCATTTT. It translates to CASRANEGRLPQHF.

About this clone: This sample includes further DNA sequences coding for the same CDR3. This chain links TRBV7-9 with TRBJ2-1; TRBD2 matches at 9 bases. Germline lookup yields CDR1 SEHNR and CDR2 FQNEAQ (reference sequence). The ends lost 5 bases at V and 2 bases at J; junction bases unmatched: 4. CDR3 length: 15 residues. The CDR3 coding sequence is TGTGCCAGCAGCCTTATAGCGGGAGCCTACAATGAGCAGTTCTTC. Protein product: CASSLIAGAYNEQFF.

The chain joins TRBV28 to TRBJ2-5; 9 positions match TRBD1. With V trimmed by 9 bases and J by 5 bases, 10 bases remained unmatched. There are 14 residues in the CDR3. The germline gives CDR1 MDHEN, CDR2 SYDVKM. This CDR3 is CASFRGQGGETQYF. DNA for the CDR3: TGTGCCAGTTTTAGGGGACAGGGTGGGGAGACCCAGTACTTC.

The chain has TRBV7-8 and TRBJ2-2; 10 bases align to TRBD1. CDR1 and CDR2 from the germline V gene are SGHVS and FQNEAQ. Trimming removed 1 base from V and 4 bases from J; junction bases left unmatched: 6. CDR3 length equals 17 residues. The CDR3 region has the DNA TGTGCCAGCAGCTTAGGAAGACAGGGGGCGCGCACCGGGGAGCTGTTTTTT. It translates to CASSLGRQGARTGELFF.

About this clone itself: Within the sample, other DNA sequences also encode this same CDR3. This chain joins TRBV5-1 and TRBJ2-7; 12 bases align to TRBD2. Per germline, CDR1 SGHRS and CDR2 YFSETQ. With 4 bases clipped from V and 4 bases from J, the junction kept 3 bases outside the gene matches. This CDR3 comprises 14 residues. Here the CDR3 DNA reads TGCGCCAGCAGCCGGACTAGCGGGACTTACGAGCAGTACTTC. Amino acids: CASSRTSGTYEQYF. The entire variable domain, with the rest obtained from reference TRBV5-1 and TRBJ2-7, is as follows: KAGVTQTPRYLIKTRGQQVTLSCSPISGHRSVSWYQQTPGQGLQFLFEYFSETQRNKGNFPGRFSGRQFSNSRSEMNVSTLELGDSALYLCASSRTSGTYEQYFGPGTRLTVT.

The rearrangement joins TRBV6-5 to TRBJ1-5; no clear D. The germline V gene has CDR1 MNHEY and CDR2 SVGAGI. V was clipped by 6 bases and J by 7 bases, with 16 bases between them. The CDR3 spans 14 residues. The CDR3 DNA sequence: TGTGCCAGCAGCTCAGACACGTTCAGGCAGCCCCAGCATTTT. It translates to CASSSDTFRQPQHF.

The CDR3, as DNA: TGTGCCAGCAGCTCACACAGGGCCGGGGAGCTGTTTTTT. Translation: CASSSHRAGELFF. V and J are TRBV2 and TRBJ2-2, with D possibly matching TRBD1 (6 bases). This CDR3 spans 13 amino acids. V was trimmed by 6 bases and J by 6 bases, leaving 11 bases between them. Germline V gene lookup returns CDR1 SNHLY and CDR2 FYNNEI.

The J gene is TRBJ2-2, the V gene TRBV11-3; tentatively, D is TRBD2 (6 bases). The CDR3 has 14 amino acids. Germline-derived CDR1 and CDR2 are SGHNT and YENEEA. V shed 0 bases and J shed 9 bases, with 11 bases lying between them. CDR3 DNA sequence: TGTGCCAGCAGCTTAGAGGGGGAGGACAGGGAGCTGTTTTTT. Translation gives CASSLEGEDRELFF. The full variable domain, its missing parts supplied by reference TRBV11-3 and TRBJ2-2, is EAGVVQSPRYKIIEKKQPVAFWCNPISGHNTLYWYLQNLGQGPELLIRYENEEAVDDSQLPKDRFSAERLKGVDSTLKIQPAELGDSAVYLCASSLEGEDRELFFGEGSRLTVL.

V gene TRBV6-6 combines with J gene TRBJ2-1; weak D call: TRBD2 (5 bases). Germline lookup yields CDR1 MNHNY and CDR2 SVGAGI (reference sequence). The CDR3 spans 13 residues. V was clipped by 6 bases and J by 6 bases, with 12 bases between them. CDR3 amino acids: CASRQGLLNEQFF. CDR3 DNA sequence: TGTGCCAGCAGACAAGGACTGCTCAATGAGCAGTTCTTC.

The chain has TRBV6-5 and TRBJ2-4; D unresolved. The CDR3 runs 13 residues. The V and J ends lost 11 bases and 6 bases respectively, with 17 bases between them. Germline values: CDR1 MNHEY, CDR2 SVGAGI. CDR3 sequence reads: CASARRLRNIQYF. DNA for the CDR3: TGTGCCTCAGCCCGCCGGTTGAGAAACATTCAGTACTTC.